This entry lists 21 T cell receptor beta chains sequenced from one sample in a study of monozygotic twins with inflammatory bowel disease. TCRdb reprocessed the 5' RACE reads, keeping one entry per CDR3 protein, no DNA. The sample totals approximately 150,000 distinct CDR3 sequences. The specimen sequenced was blood. The receptors here all came from a human donor with ulcerative colitis or Crohn's disease, or a healthy co-twin of an affected twin (not recorded which).

V gene TRBV5-1 combines with J gene TRBJ1-1; TCRdb lists TRBD1, though no DNA is available to test this call. Looked up from germline, CDR1 is SGHRS and CDR2 is YFSETQ. The CDR3 length is 15 residues. The CDR3 spells CASSIQPGQGSEAFF.

The chain is built from TRBV6-5 and TRBJ2-3. Per germline, CDR1 MNHEY and CDR2 SVGAGI. The CDR3 runs to 12 residues. Here the CDR3 reads CASSYPPDTQYF.

This rearrangement joins TRBV5-1 to TRBJ2-4; there is no DNA to check the TCRdb D call of TRBD1. This CDR3 region has 16 residues. CDR1 and CDR2 from the germline V gene are SGHRS and YFSETQ. The CDR3 here is CASSQQGIVAKNIQYF.

The chain employs TRBV7-2 and TRBJ2-5; there is no DNA to check the TCRdb D call of TRBD1. CDR1 is SGHTA and CDR2 is FQGNSA in the germline V gene. The CDR3 contains 17 residues. The chain's CDR3 is CASSPGKRGLLQETQYF.

This sequence joins TRBV4-1 and TRBJ2-3; TCRdb lists TRBD1, though no DNA is available to test this call. CDR3 length: 15 amino acids. Germline V gene data show CDR1 as MGHRA and CDR2 as YSYEKL. CDR3 sequence reads: CASSLQEGITDTQYF.

This rearrangement joins TRBV20-1 to TRBJ2-1; with no DNA, the TCRdb D assignment of TRBD2 cannot be verified. Germline V gene data show CDR1 as DFQATT and CDR2 as SNEGSKA (reference sequence). This CDR3 comprises 14 residues. The CDR3 reads CSASRGARVDEQFF.

V and J are TRBV11-1 and TRBJ2-2; there is no DNA to check the TCRdb D call of TRBD2. The germline V gene encodes CDR1 SGHAT and CDR2 FQDESV (reference sequence). CDR3 length: 17 residues. The CDR3 sequence: CASSSIAGGHNTGELFF.

The V gene is TRBV2, the J gene TRBJ2-1; TCRdb reports TRBD1, a call that lacks DNA to check it against. Germline CDR1 and CDR2: SNHLY and FYNNEI. This CDR3 has 19 residues. The CDR3 sequence is CASSGKFRGRMSSYNEQFF.

The V and J genes are TRBV7-9 and TRBJ2-2. Germline V gives CDR1 SEHNR, CDR2 FQNEAQ (reference sequence). This CDR3 is built from 14 residues. CDR3 loop: CASSSTVNTGELFF.

The chain uses TRBV7-2 and TRBJ2-1. Germline V gene lookup returns CDR1 SGHTA and CDR2 FQGNSA. The CDR3 covers 14 residues. This CDR3 reads CASSLRVDYNEQFF.

The chain joins TRBV3-1 to TRBJ1-5; TCRdb selects TRBD1, and the lack of DNA leaves this call unchecked. The germline V gene encodes CDR1 LGHDT and CDR2 YNNKEL (reference sequence). The CDR3 covers 18 residues. The CDR3 is CASSQAGRGRLGNQPQHF.

The chain employs TRBV7-2 and TRBJ1-1; TCRdb indicates TRBD1, and absent DNA this call remains unverified. Looked up from germline, CDR1 is SGHTA and CDR2 is FQGNSA. The CDR3 runs 15 residues. This CDR3 reads CASSLARGQGVEAFF.

The J gene is TRBJ2-2, the V gene TRBV19; TCRdb's D gene call, TRBD1, goes unchecked for lack of DNA. This CDR3 contains 16 residues. Per the germline V gene, CDR1 is LNHDA and CDR2 is SQIVND (reference sequence). The CDR3: CASSIPGGPVTGELFF.

CDR3 residues: CSKAGAGETQYF. The chain combines TRBV20-1 with TRBJ2-5; TCRdb indicates TRBD1, and absent DNA this call remains unverified. Germline loops: CDR1 DFQATT, CDR2 SNEGSKA (reference sequence). The CDR3 runs 12 residues.

The rearrangement uses TRBV10-3 and TRBJ1-2. The germline V gene encodes CDR1 ENHRY and CDR2 SYGVKD. This CDR3 has 11 amino acids. CDR3 amino acids: CAISETDGYTF.

V is TRBV6-2 or TRBV6-3 and J is TRBJ2-7; the D call from TCRdb, TRBD1, cannot be confirmed without DNA. The CDR3 sequence is 15 residues long. Looked up from germline, CDR1 is MNHEY and CDR2 is SVGEGT. The CDR3 loop reads CASSSPTGGFDEQYF.

This sequence joins TRBV5-1 and TRBJ2-3; TCRdb's D gene call, TRBD2, goes unchecked for lack of DNA. The CDR3 covers 16 residues. Germline V gene sequence: CDR1 SGHRS, CDR2 YFSETQ. The chain's CDR3 is CASSFIAGGRTDTQYF.

This sequence joins TRBV7-2 and TRBJ1-4; without DNA, the TCRdb call of TRBD1 cannot be checked. CDR1 and CDR2 from the germline V gene are SGHTA and FQGNSA. This CDR3 is 19 amino acids long. The CDR3 here is CASSLAGRIWTSRDEKLFF.

The rearrangement joins TRBV6-5 to TRBJ2-5; the D call from TCRdb, TRBD1, cannot be confirmed without DNA. Germline CDR1 is MNHEY and CDR2 is SVGAGI. This CDR3 is built from 13 residues. The CDR3 here is CASSRTVQETQYF.

The genes are TRBV12-3 or TRBV12-4 and TRBJ1-1; TCRdb's D gene call, TRBD1, goes unchecked for lack of DNA. This CDR3 has 14 amino acids. The CDR3 sequence: CASTPGQGFPEAFF.

The CDR3 spells CASSLVGTGNYGYTF. This rearrangement joins TRBV7-2 to TRBJ1-2; as DNA is missing, the TRBD1 call by TCRdb cannot be tested. The CDR3 sequence is 15 residues long. Germline assignment: CDR1 SGHTA and CDR2 FQGNSA.